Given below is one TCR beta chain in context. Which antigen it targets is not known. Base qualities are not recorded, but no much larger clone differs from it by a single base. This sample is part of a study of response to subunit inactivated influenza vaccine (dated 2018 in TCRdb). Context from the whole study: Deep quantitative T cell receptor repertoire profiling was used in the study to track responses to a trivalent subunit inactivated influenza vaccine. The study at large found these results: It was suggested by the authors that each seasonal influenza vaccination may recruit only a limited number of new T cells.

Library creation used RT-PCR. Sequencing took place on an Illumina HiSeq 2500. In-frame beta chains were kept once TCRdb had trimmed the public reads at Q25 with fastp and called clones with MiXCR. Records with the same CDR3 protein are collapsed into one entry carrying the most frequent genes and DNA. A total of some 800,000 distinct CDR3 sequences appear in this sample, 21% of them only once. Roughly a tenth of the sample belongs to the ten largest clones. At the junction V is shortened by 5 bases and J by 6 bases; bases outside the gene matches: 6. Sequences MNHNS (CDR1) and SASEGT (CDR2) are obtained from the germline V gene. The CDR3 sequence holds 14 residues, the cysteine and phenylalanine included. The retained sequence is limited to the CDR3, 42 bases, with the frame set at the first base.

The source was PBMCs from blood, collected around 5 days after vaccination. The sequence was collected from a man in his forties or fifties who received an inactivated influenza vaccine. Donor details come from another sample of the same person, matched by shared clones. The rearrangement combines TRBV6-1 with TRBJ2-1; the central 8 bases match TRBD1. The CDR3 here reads CASSRQGQGNEQFF. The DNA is TGTGCCAGCAGTCGACAGGGGCAAGGCAATGAGCAGTTCTTC.